The source of this T cell receptor (beta chain) is a study of breast tumors, draining lymph nodes, adjacent tissues. TCRdb passed the multiplex PCR reads through MiXCR, listing each CDR3 protein once. The table shows 270,000 or so distinct CDR3 sequences, with under 35% occurring only once. Samples came from axillary lymph nodes draining the breast cancer. At least ten counts were recorded for this clonotype. The material sequenced was axillary lymph node tissue. This sequence originates from a female donor with breast cancer. Some clones in this sample may be carry-over from other donors' samples.

CDR3 nucleotides: TGTGCCAGCAGCCAAGGAATAGGGGGGAGTGTCGACAATGAGCAGTTCTTC. It specifies CASSQGIGGSVDNEQFF. This sequence joins TRBV4-2 and TRBJ2-1; either TRBD1 or TRBD2 may supply D (6 bases each). Per the germline V gene, CDR1 is LGHNA and CDR2 is YNFKEQ. This CDR3 comprises 17 residues. V was trimmed by 1 base and J by 5 bases, leaving 18 bases between them.